The clone carrying this T cell receptor (beta chain) has a single count. What it binds is not known. This sample was included in a study of cytomegalovirus exposure and HLA in healthy donors. This CDR3 has 15 residues. Germline CDR1 SGHAT, CDR2 FQDESV (reference sequence). V shed 5 bases, J shed 0 bases, and the junction held 6 bases outside the gene matches. Both 60 Vbeta primers and 13 Jbeta primers went into the PCR. The repertoire was sequenced with immunoSEQ multiplex PCR; TCRdb's copy has only in-frame clones and lacks some. This repertoire shows about 170,000 clones, about 80% found once; its top ten account for 2% to 2.5%. Study-wide points: The study designated 150 to 200 TCR beta chains cytomegalovirus-associated. Earlier analysis yielded a pattern in which most TCR beta V segments were productive about 87% or about 30% of the time.

This rearrangement joins TRBV11-1 to TRBJ1-1, with TRBD1 matching 7 bases. The TCR comes from a woman in her 50s in good health and CMV-seronegative. Sequenced sample: PBMCs. The DNA for the CDR3 is TGTGCCAGCAGCCCGGCGGGACAGCTGAACACTGAAGCTTTCTTT. Protein product: CASSPAGQLNTEAFF.